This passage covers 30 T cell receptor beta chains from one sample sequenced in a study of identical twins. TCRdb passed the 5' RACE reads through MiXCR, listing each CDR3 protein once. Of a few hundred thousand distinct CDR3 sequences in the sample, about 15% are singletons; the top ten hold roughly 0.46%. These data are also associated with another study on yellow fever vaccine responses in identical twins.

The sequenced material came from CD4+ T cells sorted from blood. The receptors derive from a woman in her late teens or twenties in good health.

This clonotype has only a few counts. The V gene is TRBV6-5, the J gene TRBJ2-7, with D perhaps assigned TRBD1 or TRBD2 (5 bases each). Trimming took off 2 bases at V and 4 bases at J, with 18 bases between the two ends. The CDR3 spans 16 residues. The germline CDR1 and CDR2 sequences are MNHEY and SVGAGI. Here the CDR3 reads CASSYPTGAGGYEQYF. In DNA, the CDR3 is TGTGCCAGCAGTTACCCCACCGGGGCAGGCGGTTACGAGCAGTACTTC.

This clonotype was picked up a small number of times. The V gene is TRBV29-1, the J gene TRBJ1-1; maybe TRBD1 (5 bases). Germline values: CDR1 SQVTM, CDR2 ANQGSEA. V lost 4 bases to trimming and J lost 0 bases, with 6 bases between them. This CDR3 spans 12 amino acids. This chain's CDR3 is CSVAGLNTEAFF. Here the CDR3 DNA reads TGCAGCGTTGCAGGGTTGAACACTGAAGCTTTCTTT.

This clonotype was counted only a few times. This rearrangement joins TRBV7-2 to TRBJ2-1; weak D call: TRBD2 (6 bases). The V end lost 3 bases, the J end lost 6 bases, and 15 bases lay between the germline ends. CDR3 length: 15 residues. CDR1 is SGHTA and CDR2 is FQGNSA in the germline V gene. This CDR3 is CASSFGRGLRNEQFF. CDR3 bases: TGTGCCAGCAGCTTCGGGAGAGGGCTGCGCAATGAGCAGTTCTTC.

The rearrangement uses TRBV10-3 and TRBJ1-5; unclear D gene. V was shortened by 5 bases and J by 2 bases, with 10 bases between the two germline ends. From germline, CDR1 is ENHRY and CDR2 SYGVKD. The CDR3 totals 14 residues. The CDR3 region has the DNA TGTGCCATCAGTCGTGACACCGGCAATCAGCCCCAGCATTTT. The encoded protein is CAISRDTGNQPQHF.

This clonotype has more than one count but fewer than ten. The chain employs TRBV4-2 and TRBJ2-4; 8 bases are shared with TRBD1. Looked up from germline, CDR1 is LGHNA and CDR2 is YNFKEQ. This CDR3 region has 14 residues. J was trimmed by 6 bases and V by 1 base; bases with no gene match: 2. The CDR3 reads CASSQAGGGNIQYF. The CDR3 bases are TGTGCCAGCAGCCAAGCAGGGGGCGGAAACATTCAGTACTTC.

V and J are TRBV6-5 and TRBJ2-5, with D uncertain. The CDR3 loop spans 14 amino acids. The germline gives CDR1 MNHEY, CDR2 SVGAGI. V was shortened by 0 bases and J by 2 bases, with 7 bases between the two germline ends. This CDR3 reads CASSYSLLQETQYF. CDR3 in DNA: TGTGCCAGCAGTTACTCGCTGTTACAAGAGACCCAGTACTTC.

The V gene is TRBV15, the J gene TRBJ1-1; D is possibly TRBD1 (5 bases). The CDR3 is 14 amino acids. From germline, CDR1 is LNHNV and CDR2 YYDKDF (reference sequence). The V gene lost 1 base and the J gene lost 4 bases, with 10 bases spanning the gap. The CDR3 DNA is TGTGCCACCAGCAGAGGACAGCCGATCACTGAAGCTTTCTTT. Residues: CATSRGQPITEAFF. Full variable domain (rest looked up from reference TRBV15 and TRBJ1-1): DAMVIQNPRYQVTQFGKPVTLSCSQTLNHNVMYWYQQKSSQAPKLLFHYYDKDFNNEADTPDNFQSRRPNTSFCFLDIRSPGLGDTAMYLCATSRGQPITEAFFGQGTRLTVV.

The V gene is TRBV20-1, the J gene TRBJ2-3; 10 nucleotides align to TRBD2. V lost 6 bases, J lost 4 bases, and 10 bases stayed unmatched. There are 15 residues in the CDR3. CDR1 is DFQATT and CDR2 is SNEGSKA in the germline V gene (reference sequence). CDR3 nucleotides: TGCAGTGCCGAGGGGCTAGCGGGAGCCCCAGATACGCAGTATTTT. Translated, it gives CSAEGLAGAPDTQYF.

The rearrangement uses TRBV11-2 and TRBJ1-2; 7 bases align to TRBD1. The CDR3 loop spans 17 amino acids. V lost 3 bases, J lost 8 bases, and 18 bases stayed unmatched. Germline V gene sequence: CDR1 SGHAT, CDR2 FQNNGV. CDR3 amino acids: CASSFGSETGRLLGYTF. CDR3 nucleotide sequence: TGTGCCAGCAGCTTCGGGTCCGAGACAGGGCGTTTATTGGGCTACACCTTC. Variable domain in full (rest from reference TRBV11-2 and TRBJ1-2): EAGVAQSPRYKIIEKRQSVAFWCNPISGHATLYWYQQILGQGPKLLIQFQNNGVVDDSQLPKDRFSAERLKGVDSTLKIQPAKLEDSAVYLCASSFGSETGRLLGYTFGSGTRLTVV.

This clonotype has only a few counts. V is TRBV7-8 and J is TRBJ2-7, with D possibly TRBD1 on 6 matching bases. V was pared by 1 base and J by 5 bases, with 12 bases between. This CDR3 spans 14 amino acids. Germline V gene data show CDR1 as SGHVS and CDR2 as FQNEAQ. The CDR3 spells CASSLVAGVHEQYF. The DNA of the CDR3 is TGTGCCAGCAGCTTAGTTGCAGGGGTGCACGAGCAGTACTTC.

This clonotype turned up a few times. CDR3 residues: CASSLVATTSGVTDTQYF. The CDR3 coding sequence is TGTGCCAGCAGCTTAGTCGCTACTACTAGCGGGGTCACAGATACGCAGTATTTT. The chain has TRBV11-1 and TRBJ2-3; 10 bases align to TRBD2. J was trimmed by 2 bases and V by 1 base; bases with no gene match: 9. Per the germline V gene, CDR1 is SGHAT and CDR2 is FQDESV (reference sequence). The CDR3 totals 18 residues.

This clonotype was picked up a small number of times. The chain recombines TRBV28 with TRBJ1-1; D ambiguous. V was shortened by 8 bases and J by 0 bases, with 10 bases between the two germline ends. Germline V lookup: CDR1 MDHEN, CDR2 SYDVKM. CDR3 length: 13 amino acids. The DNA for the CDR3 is TGTGCCAGCGGACGGATGATGAACACTGAAGCTTTCTTT. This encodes CASGRMMNTEAFF.

The CDR3 here is CASRPTGAGSTEAFF. In DNA form, the CDR3 reads TGCGCCAGCAGACCCACAGGGGCCGGTTCCACTGAAGCTTTCTTT. This chain uses TRBV4-1 with TRBJ1-1; 7 bases are a match to TRBD1. With V trimmed by 6 bases and J by 4 bases, 11 bases remained unmatched. The CDR3 spans 15 residues. Germline CDR1 MGHRA, CDR2 YSYEKL.

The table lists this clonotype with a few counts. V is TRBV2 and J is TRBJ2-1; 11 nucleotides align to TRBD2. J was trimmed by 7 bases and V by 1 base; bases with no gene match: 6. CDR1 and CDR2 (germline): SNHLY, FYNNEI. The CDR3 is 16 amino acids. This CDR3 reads CASSEVGSGRGNEQFF. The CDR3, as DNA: TGTGCCAGCAGTGAAGTCGGTAGCGGGAGGGGAAATGAGCAGTTCTTC.

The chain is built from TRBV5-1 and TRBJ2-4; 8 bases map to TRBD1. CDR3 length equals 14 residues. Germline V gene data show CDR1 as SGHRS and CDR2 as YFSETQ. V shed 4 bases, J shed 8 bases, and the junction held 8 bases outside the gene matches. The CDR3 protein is CASSPGQARDIQYF. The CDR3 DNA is TGCGCCAGCAGCCCGGGACAGGCTCGGGACATTCAGTACTTC.

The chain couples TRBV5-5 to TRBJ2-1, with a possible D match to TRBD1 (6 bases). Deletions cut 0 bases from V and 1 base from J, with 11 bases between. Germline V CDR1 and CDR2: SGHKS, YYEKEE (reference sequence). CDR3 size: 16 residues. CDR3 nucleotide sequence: TGTGCCAGCAGCTTGGCTTCAAGGGGGTCCTACAATGAGCAGTTCTTC. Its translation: CASSLASRGSYNEQFF. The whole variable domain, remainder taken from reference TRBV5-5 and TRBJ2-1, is DAGVTQSPTHLIKTRGQQVTLRCSPISGHKSVSWYQQVLGQGPQFIFQYYEKEERGRGNFPDRFSARQFPNYSSELNVNALLLGDSALYLCASSLASRGSYNEQFFGPGTRLTVL.

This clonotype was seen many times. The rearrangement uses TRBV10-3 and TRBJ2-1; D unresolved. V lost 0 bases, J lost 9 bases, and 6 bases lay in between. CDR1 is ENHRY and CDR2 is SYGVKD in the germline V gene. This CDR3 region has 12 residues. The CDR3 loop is CAISESNGEQFF. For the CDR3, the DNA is TGTGCCATCAGTGAGTCTAATGGTGAGCAGTTCTTC.

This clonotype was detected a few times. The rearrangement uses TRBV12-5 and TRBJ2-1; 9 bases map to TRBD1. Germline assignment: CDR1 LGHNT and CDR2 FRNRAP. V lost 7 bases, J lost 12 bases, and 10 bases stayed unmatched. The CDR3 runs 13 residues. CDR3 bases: TGTGCTAGTGCCGGGACAGGGCGGGCTGGGCAGTTCTTC. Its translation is CASAGTGRAGQFF.

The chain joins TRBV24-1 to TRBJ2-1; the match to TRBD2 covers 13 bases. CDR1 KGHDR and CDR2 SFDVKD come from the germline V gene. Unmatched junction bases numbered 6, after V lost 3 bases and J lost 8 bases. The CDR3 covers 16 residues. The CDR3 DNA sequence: TGTGCCACCAGTGATACCAGGACTAGCGGGAGCCATGAGCAGTTCTTC. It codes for CATSDTRTSGSHEQFF.

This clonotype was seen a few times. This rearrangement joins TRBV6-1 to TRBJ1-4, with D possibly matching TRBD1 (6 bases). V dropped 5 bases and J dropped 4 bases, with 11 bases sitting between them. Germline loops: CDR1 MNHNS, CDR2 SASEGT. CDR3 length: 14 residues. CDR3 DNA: TGTGCCAGCAGTCGACAGGAACTTAATGAAAAACTGTTTTTT. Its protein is CASSRQELNEKLFF.

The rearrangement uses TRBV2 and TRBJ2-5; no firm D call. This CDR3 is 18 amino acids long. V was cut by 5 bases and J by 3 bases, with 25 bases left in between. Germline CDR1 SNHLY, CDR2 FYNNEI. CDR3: CASSLGLGSPSSEETQYF. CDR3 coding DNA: TGTGCCAGCAGTTTGGGTCTTGGGTCCCCGAGTAGTGAAGAGACCCAGTACTTC.

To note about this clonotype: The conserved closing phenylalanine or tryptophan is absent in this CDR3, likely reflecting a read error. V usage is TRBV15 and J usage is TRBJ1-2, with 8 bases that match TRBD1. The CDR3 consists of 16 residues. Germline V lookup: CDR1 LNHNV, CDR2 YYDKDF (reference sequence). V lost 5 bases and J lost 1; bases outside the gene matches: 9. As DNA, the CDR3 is TGTGCCACCAGCTCCCGGGACAGGAAGATTAACTATGGCTACACCTAC. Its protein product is CATSSRDRKINYGYTY.

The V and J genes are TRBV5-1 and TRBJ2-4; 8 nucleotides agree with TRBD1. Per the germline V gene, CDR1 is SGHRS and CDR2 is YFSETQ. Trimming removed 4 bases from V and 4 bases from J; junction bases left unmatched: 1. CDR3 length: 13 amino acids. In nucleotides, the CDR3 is TGCGCCAGCAGCCGGACAGGGAAAAACATTCAGTACTTC. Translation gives CASSRTGKNIQYF.

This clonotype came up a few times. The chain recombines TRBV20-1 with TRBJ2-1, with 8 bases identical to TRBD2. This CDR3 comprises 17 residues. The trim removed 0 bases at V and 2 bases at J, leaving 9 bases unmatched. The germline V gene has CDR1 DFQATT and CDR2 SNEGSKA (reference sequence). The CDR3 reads CSARDRGGRFAYNEQFF. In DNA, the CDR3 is TGCAGTGCTAGAGATCGTGGCGGGAGGTTCGCCTACAATGAGCAGTTCTTC.

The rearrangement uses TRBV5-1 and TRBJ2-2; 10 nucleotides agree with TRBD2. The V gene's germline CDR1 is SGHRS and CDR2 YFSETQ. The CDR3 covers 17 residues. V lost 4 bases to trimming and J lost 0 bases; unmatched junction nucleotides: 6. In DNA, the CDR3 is TGCGCCAGCAGCACATGGACTAGCGGCTCGAACACCGGGGAGCTGTTTTTT. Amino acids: CASSTWTSGSNTGELFF.

For the CDR3, the DNA is TGCAGTGCTAGAGAGACAGGGGGGATGGCTCAGCCCCAGCATTTT. Protein: CSARETGGMAQPQHF. The chain links TRBV20-1 to TRBJ1-5; 9 nucleotides agree with TRBD1. CDR1 is DFQATT and CDR2 is SNEGSKA in the germline V gene (reference sequence). J was trimmed by 6 bases and V by 0 bases; bases with no gene match: 6. CDR3 length equals 15 residues.

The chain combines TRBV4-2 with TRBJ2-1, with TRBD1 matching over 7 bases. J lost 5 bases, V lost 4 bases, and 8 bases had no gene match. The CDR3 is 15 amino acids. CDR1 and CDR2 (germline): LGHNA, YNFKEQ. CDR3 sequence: CASSPRQGRDNEQFF. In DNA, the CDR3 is TGTGCCAGCAGCCCCCGACAGGGAAGGGACAATGAGCAGTTCTTC.

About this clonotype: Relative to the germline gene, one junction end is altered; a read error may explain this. Here the CDR3 reads CASGYGTGANYGYTF. The CDR3 DNA reads TGTGCCAGCGGTTACGGGACAGGGGCTAACTATGGCTACACCTTC. The V gene is TRBV6-5, the J gene TRBJ1-2; TRBD1 aligns across 10 bases. Germline V gives CDR1 MNHEY, CDR2 SVGAGI. The CDR3 runs to 15 residues.

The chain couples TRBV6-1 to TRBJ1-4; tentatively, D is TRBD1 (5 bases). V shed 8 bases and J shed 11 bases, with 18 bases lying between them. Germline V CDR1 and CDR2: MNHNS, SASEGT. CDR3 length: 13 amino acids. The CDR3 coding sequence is TGTGCCAGCCTCGGGCCCGGGACGGGGAAACTGTTTTTT. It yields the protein CASLGPGTGKLFF.

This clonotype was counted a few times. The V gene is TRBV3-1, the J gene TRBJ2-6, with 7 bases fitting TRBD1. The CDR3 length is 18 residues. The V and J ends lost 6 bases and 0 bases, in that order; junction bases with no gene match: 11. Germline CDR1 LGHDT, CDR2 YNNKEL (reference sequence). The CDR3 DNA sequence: TGTGCCAGCAGACCTACAGGGGCTATAACCTCTGGGGCCAACGTCCTGACTTTC. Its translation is CASRPTGAITSGANVLTF.